This T cell receptor beta chain came from a study of shared clonotypes between healthy human individuals. As for the study in general: Used for every donor were three CD4 naive, three CD4 memory, two CD8 naive and one CD8 memory plate.

A note on this clone: Its specificity is not known.

Memory CD4+ cells were the fraction left after CD45RA+ naive selection. The assay ran at deep level. Libraries were prepared by immunoSEQ multiplex PCR; TCRdb keeps only in-frame clonotypes and omits some of them. Of millions of clones listed, just over 90% were seen once; the top ten hold 0.11% to 0.15%. Study-wide results and limits: Naive subsets generally had larger estimated richness than memory subsets.

This CDR3 has 12 residues. Trimming took 0 bases from V and 5 from J, leaving 5 bases between them. The germline V gene encodes CDR1 SGHTA and CDR2 FQGNSA. The TCR sequence derives from a man between 18 and 29 years old in good health. What was sequenced was naive CD4+ T cells sorted from blood. The subset denotes: CD45RA+ positively selected. V is TRBV7-2 and J is TRBJ2-7; D unclear. CDR3 coding DNA: TGTGCCAGCAGCTTAGCAACCCACGAGCAGTACTTC. The encoded protein is CASSLATHEQYF.